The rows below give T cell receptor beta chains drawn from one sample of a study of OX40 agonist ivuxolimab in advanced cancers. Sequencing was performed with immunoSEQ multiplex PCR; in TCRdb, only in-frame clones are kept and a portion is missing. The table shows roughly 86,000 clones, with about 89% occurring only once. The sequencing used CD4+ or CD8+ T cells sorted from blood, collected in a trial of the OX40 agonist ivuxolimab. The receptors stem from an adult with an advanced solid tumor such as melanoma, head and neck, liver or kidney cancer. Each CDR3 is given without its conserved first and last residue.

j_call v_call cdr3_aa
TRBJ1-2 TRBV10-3 AISDKEGDGYT
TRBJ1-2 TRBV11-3 ASSLTGEGYGYT
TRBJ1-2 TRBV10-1 ASSATRTDCYGYT
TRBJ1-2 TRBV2 ASSEVQGLANYGYT
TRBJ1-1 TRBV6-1 ASRGTGTSEAF
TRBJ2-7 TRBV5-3 ARKPMPTGKPPEFYDEQY
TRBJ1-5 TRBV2 ASKIGQANNQPQH
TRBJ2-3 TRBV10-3 ATLAGTQSYFSTDTQY
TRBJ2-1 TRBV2 ASSWGGDEQF
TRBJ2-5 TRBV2 ASTERERETQY
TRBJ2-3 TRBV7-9 ASSLWSGSGRDTQY
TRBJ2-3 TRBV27 ASSFSLAGPTDTQY
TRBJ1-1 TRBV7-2 ASSPPGARNTEAF
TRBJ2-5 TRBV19 ASSIEEGKTQY
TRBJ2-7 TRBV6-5 ASSSNSYEQY
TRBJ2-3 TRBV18 ASSPRQGIIWDTDTQY
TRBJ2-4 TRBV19 ASSIAISVRDGNIQY
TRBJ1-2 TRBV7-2 ASSLKGGYGYT
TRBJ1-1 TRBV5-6 ASSDQGPEAF
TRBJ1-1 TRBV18 ASSQNKQGSPEAF
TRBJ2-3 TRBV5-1 ASSPPAGLGDTQY
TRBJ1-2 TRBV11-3 ASSRTSSPGTGGSGYT
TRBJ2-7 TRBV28 ASSLAAAEQY
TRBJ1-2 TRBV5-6 ASSPGTGGRDYGYT
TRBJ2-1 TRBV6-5 ASSYRGDNEQF
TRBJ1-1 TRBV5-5 ASSPIPRGGSGTEAF
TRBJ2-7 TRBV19 ASSIQGGLYEQY
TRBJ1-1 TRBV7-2 ASSSDRAVPPLEAF
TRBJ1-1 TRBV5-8 ASSLVTVNTEAF
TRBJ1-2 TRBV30 AWRRSSTPNYGYT
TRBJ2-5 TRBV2 ASSTGRSSPQETQY
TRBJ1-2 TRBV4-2 ASSQDIGSGYT
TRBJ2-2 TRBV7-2 ASSLEVISGVGELF
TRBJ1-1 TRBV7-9 ASSSKGQGNTEAF
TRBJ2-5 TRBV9 ASSTRQGAQETQY
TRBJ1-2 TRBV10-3 AAGTDYGYT
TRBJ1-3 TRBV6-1 ASRATGNGGNTIY